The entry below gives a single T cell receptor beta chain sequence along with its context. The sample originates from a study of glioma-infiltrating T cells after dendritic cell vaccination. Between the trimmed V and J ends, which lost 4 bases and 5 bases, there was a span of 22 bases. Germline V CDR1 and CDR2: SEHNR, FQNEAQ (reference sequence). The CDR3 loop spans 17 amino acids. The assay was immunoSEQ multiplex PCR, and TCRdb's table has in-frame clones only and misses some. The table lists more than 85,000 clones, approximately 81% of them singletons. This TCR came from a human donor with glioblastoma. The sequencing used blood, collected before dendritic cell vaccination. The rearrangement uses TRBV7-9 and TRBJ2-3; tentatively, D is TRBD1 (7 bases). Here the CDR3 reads CASSSTQGTMGGDTQYF. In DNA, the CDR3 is TGTGCCAGCAGCTCAACACAGGGGACCATGGGGGGAGATACGCAGTATTTT.